This TCR beta chain appears in the sequencing data of a study of cytomegalovirus exposure and HLA in healthy donors. Study-level findings and limits: Reports indicated that the classifier achieved high specificity and sensitivity in diagnosing cytomegalovirus status. In a later analysis, a missense DCLRE1C variant was linked to TCR beta V- and J-gene trimming. When a later analysis compared HLA-associated TCR beta chains with equally common others, the HLA-associated chains turned out to be more clonally expanded and to have lower generation probabilities.

The primer mix had 60 Vbeta and 13 Jbeta primers. Profiled with immunoSEQ multiplex PCR; TCRdb holds only in-frame clones, not every one. The data hold about 18,000 clones, with approximately 80% observed a single time. Details on this clone: Its antigen is unknown.

Healthy bone marrow donors formed the donor group. Sequencing was carried out using PBMCs. This clonotype originated in a human donor in good health.

The CDR3: CASSLSVQGVTDTQYF. CDR3 in DNA: TGTGCCAGCAGTTTGTCCGTACAGGGGGTCACAGATACGCAGTATTTT. V is TRBV6-5 and J is TRBJ2-3, with 8 bases identical to TRBD1. The junction had 8 bases not matched to a gene; V was cut back by 4 bases and J by 2 bases. Germline CDR1 is MNHEY and CDR2 is SVGAGI. The CDR3 spans 16 residues.